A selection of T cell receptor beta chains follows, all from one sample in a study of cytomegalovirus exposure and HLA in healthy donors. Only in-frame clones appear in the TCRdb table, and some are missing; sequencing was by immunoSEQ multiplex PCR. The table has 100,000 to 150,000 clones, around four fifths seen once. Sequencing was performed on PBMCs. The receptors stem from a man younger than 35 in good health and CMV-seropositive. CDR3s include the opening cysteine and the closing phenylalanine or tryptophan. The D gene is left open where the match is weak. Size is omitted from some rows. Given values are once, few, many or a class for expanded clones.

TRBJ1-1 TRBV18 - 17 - CASSPRRGPGMNTEAFF TGTGCCAGCTCACCGCGGAGAGGGCCGGGGATGAACACTGAAGCTTTCTTT
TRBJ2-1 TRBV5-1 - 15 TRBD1 CASSLWGTGGYEQFF TGCGCCAGCAGCTTGTGGGGGACAGGGGGCTATGAGCAGTTCTTC
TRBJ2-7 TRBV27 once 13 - CASSDLVTYEQYF TGTGCCAGCAGCGACCTAGTCACCTACGAGCAGTACTTC
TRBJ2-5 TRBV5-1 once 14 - CASSSTGIQETQYF TGCGCCAGCAGCTCGACGGGAATACAAGAGACCCAGTACTTC
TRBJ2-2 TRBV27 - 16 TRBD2 CASRPTYGTSIGELFF TGTGCCAGCAGACCCACCTACGGGACTAGCATCGGGGAGCTGTTTTTT
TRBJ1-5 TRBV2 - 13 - CASRRDSNQPQHF TGTGCCAGCCGTCGGGATAGCAATCAGCCCCAGCATTTT
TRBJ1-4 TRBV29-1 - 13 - CSVEWGGSEKLFF TGCAGCGTTGAGTGGGGAGGAAGTGAAAAACTGTTTTTT
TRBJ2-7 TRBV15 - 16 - CATSPPWGGAFYEQYF TGTGCCACCAGCCCCCCTTGGGGCGGGGCATTCTACGAGCAGTACTTC
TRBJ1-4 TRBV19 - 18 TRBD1 CASSTVPGQGATNEKLFF TGTGCCAGTAGTACCGTACCGGGACAGGGGGCAACTAATGAAAAACTGTTTTTT
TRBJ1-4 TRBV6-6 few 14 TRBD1 CASSWTGEGEKLFF TGTGCCAGCTCCTGGACAGGGGAGGGTGAAAAACTGTTTTTT
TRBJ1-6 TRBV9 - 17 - CASSVETANSYNSPLHF TGTGCCAGCAGCGTAGAGACAGCAAACTCCTATAATTCACCCCTCCACTTT
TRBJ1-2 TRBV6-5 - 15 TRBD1 CASSSGQGAGYGYTF TGTGCCAGCAGTTCCGGACAGGGGGCAGGCTATGGCTACACCTTC
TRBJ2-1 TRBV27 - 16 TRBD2 CASSVGLAGGTGEQFF TGTGCCAGCAGTGTCGGACTAGCGGGGGGGACAGGTGAGCAGTTCTTC
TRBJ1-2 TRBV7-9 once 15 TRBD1 CASSLAGTGNYGYTF TGTGCCAGCAGCCTAGCCGGGACAGGGAACTATGGCTACACCTTC
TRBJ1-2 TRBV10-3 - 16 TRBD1 CASGTQLGQNEGGYTF TGTGCCAGCGGAACCCAGCTGGGACAGAATGAGGGTGGCTACACCTTC
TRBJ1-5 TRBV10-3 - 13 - CAISEREERPQHF TGTGCCATCAGTGAGCGGGAGGAGAGGCCCCAGCATTTT
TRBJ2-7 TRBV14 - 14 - CASSLRVSNYEQYF TGTGCCAGCAGCCTACGGGTTAGCAACTACGAGCAGTACTTC
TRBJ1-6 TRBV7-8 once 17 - CASSLEGGSSYNSPLHF TGTGCCAGCAGCTTAGAGGGCGGGAGCTCCTATAATTCACCCCTCCACTTT